The 19 T cell receptor beta chains listed next were all sequenced from one sample in a study of blood T cell repertoires in COVID-19. Sequencing used immunoSEQ multiplex PCR; TCRdb keeps in-frame clones, though not all of them. The sample includes fewer than 300,000 clones, over 80% seen only once; the top ten take 6% to 8%. The sample consisted of peripheral blood. The receptors shown here come from a woman in her forties or fifties with COVID-19, enrolled during active disease.

The chain employs TRBV11-2 and TRBJ1-6; the D is unclear. This CDR3 spans 16 amino acids. V lost 4 bases to trimming and J lost 3 bases, with 13 bases between them. Germline-derived CDR1 and CDR2 are SGHAT and FQNNGV. The CDR3 sequence: CASSYHTGIYNSPLHF. Here the CDR3 DNA reads TGTGCCAGCAGCTACCACACGGGGATCTATAATTCACCCCTCCACTTT. The complete variable domain, with remaining parts taken from reference TRBV11-2 and TRBJ1-6, reads EAGVAQSPRYKIIEKRQSVAFWCNPISGHATLYWYQQILGQGPKLLIQFQNNGVVDDSQLPKDRFSAERLKGVDSTLKIQPAKLEDSAVYLCASSYHTGIYNSPLHFGNGTRLTVT.

The CDR3 bases are TGCAGCGCCTCTAGCGGATCAGAGACCCAGTACTTC. Its translation: CSASSGSETQYF. The chain joins TRBV29-1 to TRBJ2-5; 7 nucleotides line up with TRBD2. The CDR3 length is 12 residues. The junction had 6 bases not matched to a gene; V was cut back by 7 bases and J by 4 bases. The germline V gene encodes CDR1 SQVTM and CDR2 ANQGSEA. Looking up the rest from reference TRBV29-1 and TRBJ2-5 gives the full variable domain: SAVISQKPSRDICQRGTSLTIQCQVDSQVTMMFWYRQQPGQSLTLIATANQGSEATYESGFVIDKFPISRPNLTFSTLTVSNMSPEDSSIYLCSASSGSETQYFGPGTRLLVL.

With respect to this clone: The sample contains more than one DNA sequence encoding this CDR3. This chain uses TRBV2 with TRBJ1-5; the match to TRBD1 covers 10 bases. Germline V gene data show CDR1 as SNHLY and CDR2 as FYNNEI. Trimming cost V 6 bases and J 4 bases; bases outside gene matches: 0. This CDR3 has 13 amino acids. The CDR3 DNA follows: TGTGCCAGCAGGGACAGGGGGAATCAGCCCCAGCATTTT. Translation gives CASRDRGNQPQHF.

This rearrangement joins TRBV9 to TRBJ2-4, with 10 bases identical to TRBD1. Unmatched junction bases numbered 9, after V lost 3 bases and J lost 9 bases. The CDR3 is 15 amino acids. Germline loops: CDR1 SGDLS, CDR2 YYNGEE. The CDR3 protein is CASSDRDRGHGIQYF. The CDR3 nucleotides are TGTGCCAGCAGCGACCGGGACAGGGGTCACGGCATTCAGTACTTC.

The rearrangement links TRBV5-1 to TRBJ2-3; 7 positions agree with TRBD1. The germline V gene encodes CDR1 SGHRS and CDR2 YFSETQ. This CDR3 has 15 amino acids. V was clipped by 4 bases and J by 2 bases; unmatched bases: 7. CDR3 sequence: CASSVGTVTTDTQYF. For the CDR3, the DNA is TGCGCCAGCAGCGTAGGGACAGTTACCACAGATACGCAGTATTTT. Complete variable domain (other parts from reference TRBV5-1 and TRBJ2-3): KAGVTQTPRYLIKTRGQQVTLSCSPISGHRSVSWYQQTPGQGLQFLFEYFSETQRNKGNFPGRFSGRQFSNSRSEMNVSTLELGDSALYLCASSVGTVTTDTQYFGPGTRLTVL.

CDR3 region: CASSVRMGLFGGYTF. The CDR3 DNA follows: TGTGCCAGCAGTGTACGTATGGGGCTCTTCGGTGGCTACACCTTC. This chain uses TRBV27 with TRBJ1-2; D is perhaps TRBD1 (5 bases). V lost 5 bases and J lost 7, with 20 bases in between. Germline CDR1 is MNHEY and CDR2 is SMNVEV (reference sequence). The CDR3 length is 15 residues.

V is TRBV7-8 and J is TRBJ1-5; D possibly corresponds to TRBD1 (5 bases). From germline, CDR1 is SGHVS and CDR2 FQNEAQ. Trimming left V 1 base short and J 6 bases short, with 13 bases between. The CDR3 length is 15 residues. This CDR3 is CASSLEGGVGQPQHF. Written as DNA, the CDR3 is TGTGCCAGCAGCTTAGAGGGAGGGGTCGGTCAGCCCCAGCATTTT.

The CDR3 nucleotides read TGTGCCAGCAGCAACCGGGACAGGGATTTCGGCTACACCTTC. This translates into CASSNRDRDFGYTF. V gene TRBV5-4 combines with J gene TRBJ1-2; TRBD1 aligns across 9 bases. This CDR3 comprises 14 residues. Unmatched junction bases numbered 9, after V lost 4 bases and J lost 8 bases. Germline values: CDR1 SGHNT, CDR2 YYREEE (reference sequence).

The sample holds one count of this clone. V and J are TRBV5-1 and TRBJ1-2; 10 bases fit TRBD1. The CDR3 runs 14 residues. Germline CDR1 is SGHRS and CDR2 is YFSETQ. The junction had 7 bases not matched to a gene; V was cut back by 4 bases and J by 7 bases. The CDR3 sequence: CASSPGQGFSGYTF. CDR3 DNA sequence: TGCGCCAGCAGCCCGGGACAGGGGTTCTCTGGCTACACCTTC.

The table lists this clone with a few counts. This rearrangement joins TRBV5-6 to TRBJ2-5, with TRBD1 matching 8 bases. Trimming took 4 bases from V and 3 from J; bases not matched to a gene: 8. The CDR3 is 15 residues long. Germline CDR1 and CDR2: SGHDT and YYEEEE. The DNA for the CDR3 is TGTGCCAGCAGCCCCAGGGGGCAGGGGGAAGAGACCCAGTACTTC. Residues: CASSPRGQGEETQYF.

This clone was observed once. The CDR3 DNA reads TGTGCCAGCAGTTTAGGGGGCGCATTTGGAAACACCATATATTTT. It is translated as CASSLGGAFGNTIYF. The genes are TRBV6-5 and TRBJ1-3, with 7 bases lining up with TRBD1. CDR3 length equals 15 residues. The germline CDR1 and CDR2 sequences are MNHEY and SVGAGI. J lost 3 bases, V lost 4 bases, and 6 bases had no gene match.

The chain employs TRBV4-2 and TRBJ2-5; D perhaps matches TRBD2 (6 bases). CDR3 size: 17 residues. Trimming removed 0 bases at V and 0 bases at J, with 14 bases between. CDR1 is LGHNA and CDR2 is YNFKEQ in the germline V gene. Here the CDR3 reads CASSQDSGTFHQETQYF. The CDR3 DNA reads TGTGCCAGCAGCCAAGACTCCGGGACTTTCCACCAAGAGACCCAGTACTTC.

The chain links TRBV11-2 to TRBJ1-1, with a weak D call TRBD1 (5 bases). The CDR3 is made up of 15 amino acids. V was cut by 5 bases and J by 5 bases, with 18 bases left in between. Germline CDR1 SGHAT, CDR2 FQNNGV. The CDR3 region is CASSPPRARGTEAFF. DNA for the CDR3: TGTGCCAGCAGCCCCCCCCGGGCCCGGGGGACTGAAGCTTTCTTT.

This sequence joins TRBV18 and TRBJ1-1; 9 bases align to TRBD1. V dropped 1 base and J dropped 0; count of bases not matched to a gene: 6. Germline-derived CDR1 and CDR2 are KGHSH and LQKENI. The CDR3 is made up of 17 amino acids. The DNA of the CDR3 is TGTGCCAGCTCACCACTCTCGACAGGGGGGATGAACACTGAAGCTTTCTTT. Residues: CASSPLSTGGMNTEAFF.

This clone was observed a single time. This chain links TRBV29-1 with TRBJ2-3, with TRBD2 identical over 10 bases. Per germline, CDR1 SQVTM and CDR2 ANQGSEA. CDR3 length: 15 residues. V lost 6 bases and J lost 2; bases outside the gene matches: 8. The CDR3 bases are TGCAGCGTCTTAGGACTAGCGGTTGCCACAGATACGCAGTATTTT. It codes for CSVLGLAVATDTQYF.

This clone turned up a few times. The genes are TRBV6-5 and TRBJ2-1; TRBD2 matches at 10 bases. The CDR3 covers 14 residues. The germline V gene encodes CDR1 MNHEY and CDR2 SVGAGI. V was clipped by 7 bases and J by 2 bases; unmatched bases: 2. As DNA, the CDR3 is TGTGCCAGCACTAGCGGGAGCCCCTACAATGAGCAGTTCTTC. Amino acids: CASTSGSPYNEQFF.

V and J are TRBV27 and TRBJ2-7, with TRBD1 identical over 9 bases. J lost 2 bases, V lost 6 bases, and 8 bases had no gene match. CDR3 length equals 15 residues. CDR1 and CDR2 (germline): MNHEY, SMNVEV (reference sequence). The CDR3 protein is CASSKDRGIPYEQYF. The CDR3 nucleotides are TGTGCCAGCAGCAAAGACAGGGGGATTCCCTACGAGCAGTACTTC.

This chain uses TRBV15 with TRBJ2-1; D gene unclear. The CDR3 is 12 residues long. Germline-derived CDR1 and CDR2 are LNHNV and YYDKDF (reference sequence). V shed 0 bases and J shed 6 bases, with 3 bases lying between them. Written as DNA, the CDR3 is TGTGCCACCAGCAGAGACGGCAATGAGCAGTTCTTC. Its protein product is CATSRDGNEQFF.

The J gene is TRBJ2-3, the V gene TRBV10-3, with D possibly being TRBD2 (6 bases). Germline V lookup: CDR1 ENHRY, CDR2 SYGVKD. The V gene lost 8 bases and the J gene lost 6 bases, with 15 bases spanning the gap. CDR3 size: 13 residues. The CDR3 reads CAIQGGKGDTQYF. The CDR3 nucleotides are TGTGCCATCCAAGGCGGGAAGGGGGATACGCAGTATTTT.